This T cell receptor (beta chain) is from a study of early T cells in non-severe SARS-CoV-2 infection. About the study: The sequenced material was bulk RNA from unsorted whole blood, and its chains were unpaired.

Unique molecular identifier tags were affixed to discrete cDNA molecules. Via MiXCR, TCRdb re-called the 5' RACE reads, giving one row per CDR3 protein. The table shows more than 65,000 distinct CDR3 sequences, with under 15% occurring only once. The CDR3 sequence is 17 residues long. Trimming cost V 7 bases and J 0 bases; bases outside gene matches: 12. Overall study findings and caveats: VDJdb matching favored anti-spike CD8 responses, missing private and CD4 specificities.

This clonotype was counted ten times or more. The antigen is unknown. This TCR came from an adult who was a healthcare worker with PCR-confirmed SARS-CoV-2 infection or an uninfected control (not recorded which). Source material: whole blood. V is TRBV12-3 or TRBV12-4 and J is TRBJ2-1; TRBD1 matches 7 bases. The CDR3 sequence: CASNPLTGSSSYNEQFF. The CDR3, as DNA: TGTGCCAGCAACCCCTTGACAGGGTCTAGCTCCTACAATGAGCAGTTCTTC.